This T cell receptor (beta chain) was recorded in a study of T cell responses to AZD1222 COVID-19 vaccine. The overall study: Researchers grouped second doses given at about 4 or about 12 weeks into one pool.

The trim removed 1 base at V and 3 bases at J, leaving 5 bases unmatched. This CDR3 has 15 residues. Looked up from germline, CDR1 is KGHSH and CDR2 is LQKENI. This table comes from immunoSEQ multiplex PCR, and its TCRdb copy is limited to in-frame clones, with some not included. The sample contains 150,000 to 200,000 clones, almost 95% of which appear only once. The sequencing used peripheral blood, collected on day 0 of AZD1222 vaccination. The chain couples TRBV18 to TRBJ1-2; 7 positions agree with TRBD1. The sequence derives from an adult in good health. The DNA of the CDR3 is TGTGCCAGCTCACCACGACAGGGAGGGGACTATGGCTACACCTTC. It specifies CASSPRQGGDYGYTF. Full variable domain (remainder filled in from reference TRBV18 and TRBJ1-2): NAGVMQNPRHLVRRRGQEARLRCSPMKGHSHVYWYRQLPEEGLKFMVYLQKENIIDESGMPKERFSAEFPKEGPSILRIQQVVRGDSAAYFCASSPRQGGDYGYTFGSGTRLTVV.